These T cell receptor beta chains were read from a single sample in a study of shared clonotypes between healthy human individuals. The assay was immunoSEQ multiplex PCR, and TCRdb's table has in-frame clones only and misses some. The data show 1.6 million or so clones, about 96% seen once. Material: naive CD4+ T cells sorted from blood. The receptor set was obtained from a young man in good health. Both conserved end residues are part of each CDR3. A D gene is named only where the DNA matches it firmly. Clone size is not always given. Where it is, it says once, few, many or a class for expanded clones.

V: TRBV6-1
size: NA
J: TRBJ2-7
D: TRBD2
DNA: TGTGCCAGCAGTGAACGCCCGGGACTAGCATACTACGAGCAGTACTTC
CDR3: CASSERPGLAYYEQYF

V: TRBV19
size: NA
J: TRBJ1-2
D: NA
DNA: TGTGCCAGTAGTTTCCCACTGGACGGTAACTATGGCTACACCTTC
CDR3: CASSFPLDGNYGYTF

V: TRBV18
size: NA
J: TRBJ2-1
D: NA
DNA: TGTGCCAGCTCACCGCCCCCGGGGGACAATGAGCAGTTCTTC
CDR3: CASSPPPGDNEQFF

V: TRBV9
size: NA
J: TRBJ2-2
D: TRBD2
DNA: TGTGCCAGCAGCGCGACTAGCGGGGGCGGGGGCACCGGGGAGCTGTTTTTT
CDR3: CASSATSGGGGTGELFF

V: TRBV9
size: few
J: TRBJ1-2
D: NA
DNA: TGTGCCAGCAGCGGAAACGGCTATGGCTACACCTTC
CDR3: CASSGNGYGYTF

V: TRBV5-1
size: NA
J: TRBJ1-1
D: NA
DNA: TGCGCCAGCAGCTCACAGCAGAACACTGAAGCTTTCTTT
CDR3: CASSSQQNTEAFF

V: TRBV15
size: NA
J: TRBJ1-1
D: NA
DNA: TGTGCCACCAGCCTGAAGTGGAACACTGAAGCTTTCTTT
CDR3: CATSLKWNTEAFF

V: TRBV28
size: NA
J: TRBJ2-1
D: TRBD1
DNA: TGTGCCACCCACACAGGGGGCTCCTACAATGAGCAGTTCTTC
CDR3: CATHTGGSYNEQFF

V: TRBV5-1
size: NA
J: TRBJ1-1
D: NA
DNA: TGCGCCAGCAGCTTGGTTTCGCCGGGAACTGAAGCTTTCTTT
CDR3: CASSLVSPGTEAFF

V: TRBV2
size: NA
J: TRBJ1-5
D: TRBD1
DNA: TGTGCCAGCAGCCTAGACAGGGGAGGTCAGCCCCAGCATTTT
CDR3: CASSLDRGGQPQHF

V: TRBV7-2
size: NA
J: TRBJ2-7
D: NA
DNA: TGTGCCAGCAGCTTAGGCGGAAAGAGCTCCTACGAGCAGTACTTC
CDR3: CASSLGGKSSYEQYF

V: TRBV5-1
size: once
J: TRBJ2-4
D: NA
DNA: TGCGCCAGCAGCGTAGGTGAAGTCCCCGCAAACATTCAGTACTTC
CDR3: CASSVGEVPANIQYF

V: TRBV5-6
size: NA
J: TRBJ2-7
D: NA
DNA: TGTGCCAGCAGCTTTGACGGGCGGTACGAGCAGTACTTC
CDR3: CASSFDGRYEQYF

V: TRBV11-3
size: NA
J: TRBJ1-2
D: NA
DNA: TGTGCCAGCAGCTTAGTGTTGGGGAGGACTAACTATGGCTACACCTTC
CDR3: CASSLVLGRTNYGYTF

V: TRBV5-6
size: NA
J: TRBJ1-3
D: NA
DNA: TGTGCCAGCAGCATGAGACGGGACCTCGATGGAAACACCATATATTTT
CDR3: CASSMRRDLDGNTIYF

V: TRBV5-6
size: NA
J: TRBJ2-7
D: TRBD2
DNA: TGTGCCAGCAGCTTGGCGGGGGGAGGGTCGGGCGAGCAGTACTTC
CDR3: CASSLAGGGSGEQYF

V: TRBV14
size: once
J: TRBJ2-2
D: TRBD1
DNA: TGTGCCAGCAGCCCCCACCCACAGGGGGTGCTGTTTTTT
CDR3: CASSPHPQGVLFF

V: TRBV28
size: NA
J: TRBJ2-1
D: TRBD2
DNA: TGTGCCAGCACCTTTCTGACTAGCGGGAGACCCAACAATGAGCAGTTCTTC
CDR3: CASTFLTSGRPNNEQFF

V: TRBV5-1
size: NA
J: TRBJ2-2
D: TRBD1
DNA: TGCGCCAGCAGTCTAGAGCCCCCAGGGGGAACCGGGGAGCTGTTTTTT
CDR3: CASSLEPPGGTGELFF

V: TRBV4-1
size: once
J: TRBJ1-1
D: NA
DNA: TGCGCCAGCAGCCAAGCATTCAGGGGCGACCACACTGAAGCTTTCTTT
CDR3: CASSQAFRGDHTEAFF

V: TRBV5-1
size: NA
J: TRBJ2-1
D: NA
DNA: TGCGCCAGCAGCTTTCGAGGGAGTGAGAATGAGCAGTTCTTC
CDR3: CASSFRGSENEQFF

V: TRBV9
size: NA
J: TRBJ2-5
D: NA
DNA: TGTGCCAGCAGCGAAACCGACTGGAGCTGGGAGACCCAGTACTTC
CDR3: CASSETDWSWETQYF

V: TRBV28
size: NA
J: TRBJ2-3
D: NA
DNA: TGTGCCAGCATCGAAAAGCGGACAGATACGCAGTATTTT
CDR3: CASIEKRTDTQYF

V: TRBV9
size: NA
J: TRBJ2-7
D: NA
DNA: TGTGCCAGCAGCGTAGGGTCCGGGTCAGTCTCCTACGAGCAGTACTTC
CDR3: CASSVGSGSVSYEQYF

V: TRBV9
size: NA
J: TRBJ2-2
D: TRBD1
DNA: TGTGCCAGCAGCGTAGAACTGGACAGGACAACCGGGGAGCTGTTTTTT
CDR3: CASSVELDRTTGELFF

V: TRBV29-1
size: NA
J: TRBJ2-5
D: NA
DNA: TGCAGCGTTGAAGGAGTTGGAGGGGGAGAGACCCAGTACTTC
CDR3: CSVEGVGGGETQYF

V: TRBV7-2
size: NA
J: TRBJ2-1
D: TRBD2
DNA: TGTGCCAGCAGCGTCGGACTAGCGGGAGGGTCTTTACACGATGAGCAGTTCTTC
CDR3: CASSVGLAGGSLHDEQFF

V: TRBV18
size: NA
J: TRBJ1-1
D: NA
DNA: TGTGCCAGCTCACGGGCGGGGGAAAAGGGGTCCAACACTGAAGCTTTCTTT
CDR3: CASSRAGEKGSNTEAFF

V: TRBV2
size: NA
J: TRBJ2-3
D: TRBD2
DNA: TGTGCCAGCAGTCAGGGGGCTAGCGGGAGGCCCACAGATACGCAGTATTTT
CDR3: CASSQGASGRPTDTQYF